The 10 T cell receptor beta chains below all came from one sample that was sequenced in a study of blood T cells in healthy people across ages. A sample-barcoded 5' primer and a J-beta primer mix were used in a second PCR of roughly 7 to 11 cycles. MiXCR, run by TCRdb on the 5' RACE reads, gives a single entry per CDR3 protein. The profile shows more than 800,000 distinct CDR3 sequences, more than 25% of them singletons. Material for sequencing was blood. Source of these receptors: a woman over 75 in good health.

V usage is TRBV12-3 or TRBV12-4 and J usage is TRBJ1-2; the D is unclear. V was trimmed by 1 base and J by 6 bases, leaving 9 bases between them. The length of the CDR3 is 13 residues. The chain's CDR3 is CASSLGAFDGYTF. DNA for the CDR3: TGTGCCAGCAGTTTAGGGGCTTTTGATGGCTACACCTTC.

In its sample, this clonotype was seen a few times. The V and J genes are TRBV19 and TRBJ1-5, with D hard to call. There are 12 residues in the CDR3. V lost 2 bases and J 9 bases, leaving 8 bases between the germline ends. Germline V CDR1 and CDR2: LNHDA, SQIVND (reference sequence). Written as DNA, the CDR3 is TGTGCCAGTAGTATACCCCAAAGGCCCCAGCATTTT. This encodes CASSIPQRPQHF.

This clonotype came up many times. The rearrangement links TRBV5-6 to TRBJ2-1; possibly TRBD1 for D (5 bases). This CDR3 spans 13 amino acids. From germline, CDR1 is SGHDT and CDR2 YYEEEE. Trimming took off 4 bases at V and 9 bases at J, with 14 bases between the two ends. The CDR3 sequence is CASSPPRVGEQFF. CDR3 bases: TGTGCCAGCAGCCCCCCCAGGGTGGGTGAGCAGTTCTTC. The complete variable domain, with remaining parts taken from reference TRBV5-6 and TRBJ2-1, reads DAGVTQSPTHLIKTRGQQVTLRCSPKSGHDTVSWYQQALGQGPQFIFQYYEEEERQRGNFPDRFSGHQFPNYSSELNVNALLLGDSALYLCASSPPRVGEQFFGPGTRLTVL.

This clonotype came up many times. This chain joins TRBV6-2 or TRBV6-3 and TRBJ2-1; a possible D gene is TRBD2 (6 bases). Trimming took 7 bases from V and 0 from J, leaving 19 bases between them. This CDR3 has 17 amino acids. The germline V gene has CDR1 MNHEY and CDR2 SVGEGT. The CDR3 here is CASTKRWQGGSYNEQFF. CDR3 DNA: TGTGCCAGCACCAAACGATGGCAGGGAGGCTCCTACAATGAGCAGTTCTTC.

CDR3 region: CSASSGKENEQFF. The CDR3 DNA sequence: TGCAGTGCTAGTAGCGGGAAGGAAAATGAGCAGTTCTTC. The chain couples TRBV20-1 to TRBJ2-1; 8 nucleotides match TRBD2. CDR1 is DFQATT and CDR2 is SNEGSKA in the germline V gene (reference sequence). Trimming took 3 bases from V and 7 from J; bases not matched to a gene: 5. This CDR3 contains 13 residues.

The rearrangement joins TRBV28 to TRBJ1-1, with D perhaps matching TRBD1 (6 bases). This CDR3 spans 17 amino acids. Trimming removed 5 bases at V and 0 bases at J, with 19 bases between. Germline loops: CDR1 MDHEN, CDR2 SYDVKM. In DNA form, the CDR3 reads TGTGCCAGCAGTCCGCCAGCGACAGGCCCTATGAACACTGAAGCTTTCTTT. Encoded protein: CASSPPATGPMNTEAFF.

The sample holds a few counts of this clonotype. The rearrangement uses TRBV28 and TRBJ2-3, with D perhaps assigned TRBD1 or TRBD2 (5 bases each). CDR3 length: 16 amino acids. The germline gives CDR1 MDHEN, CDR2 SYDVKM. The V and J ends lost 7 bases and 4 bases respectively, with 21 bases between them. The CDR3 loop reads CASTPPAGRNSDTQYF. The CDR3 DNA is TGTGCCAGCACCCCGCCGGCAGGGAGAAACTCAGATACGCAGTATTTT.

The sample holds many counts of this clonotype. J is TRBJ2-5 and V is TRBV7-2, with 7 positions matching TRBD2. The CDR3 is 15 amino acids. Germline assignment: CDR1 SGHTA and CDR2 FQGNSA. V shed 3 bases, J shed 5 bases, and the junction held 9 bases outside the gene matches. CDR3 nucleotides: TGTGCCAGCAGCTTTTGGACTAGAAAAGGGGAGACCCAGTACTTC. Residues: CASSFWTRKGETQYF.

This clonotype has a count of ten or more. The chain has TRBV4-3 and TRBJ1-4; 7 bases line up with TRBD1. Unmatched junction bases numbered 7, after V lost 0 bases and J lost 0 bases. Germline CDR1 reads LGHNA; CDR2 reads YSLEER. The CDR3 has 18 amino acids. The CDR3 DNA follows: TGCGCCAGCAGCCAAGATCTGTCCAGGGGGGCAACTAATGAAAAACTGTTTTTT. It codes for CASSQDLSRGATNEKLFF.

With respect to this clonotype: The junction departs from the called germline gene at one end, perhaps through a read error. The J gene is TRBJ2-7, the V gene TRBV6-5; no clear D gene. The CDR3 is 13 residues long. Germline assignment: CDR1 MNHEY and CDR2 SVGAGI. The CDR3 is CASKAFRGYEQYF. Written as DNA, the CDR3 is TGCGCCAGCAAAGCCTTCCGAGGCTACGAGCAGTACTTC.